This passage covers 8 T cell receptor beta chains from one sample sequenced in a study of early T cells in non-severe SARS-CoV-2 infection. TCRdb reanalysed the 5' RACE reads using MiXCR and keeps one entry per CDR3 protein. Of under 85,000 distinct CDR3 sequences listed, more than 9.5% are singletons. Sequences were derived from whole blood, sampled at baseline. The receptors derive from an adult who was a healthcare worker with PCR-confirmed SARS-CoV-2 infection or an uninfected control (not recorded which).

This clonotype was seen more than once but under ten times. The chain combines TRBV6-6 with TRBJ2-7; 8 bases line up with TRBD1. V shed 6 bases and J 4 bases; nucleotides not matched to a gene: 5. The length of the CDR3 is 13 residues. CDR1 is MNHNY and CDR2 is SVGAGI in the germline V gene (reference sequence). Here the CDR3 reads CASRTGAGYEQYF. In DNA form, the CDR3 reads TGTGCCAGCAGGACAGGGGCGGGTTACGAGCAGTACTTC.

This sequence joins TRBV7-3 and TRBJ2-7, with TRBD1 as a possible D gene (6 bases). Germline loops: CDR1 SGHTA, CDR2 FQGTGA. There are 13 residues in the CDR3. V dropped 4 bases and J dropped 5 bases, with 12 bases sitting between them. CDR3 bases: TGTGCCAGCAGCTCGGGACACGCCGACGAGCAGTACTTC. Amino acid sequence: CASSSGHADEQYF.

The chain combines TRBV27 with TRBJ2-1, with D possibly TRBD2 on 6 matching bases. V shed 6 bases and J shed 9 bases, with 15 bases lying between them. Germline loops: CDR1 MNHEY, CDR2 SMNVEV (reference sequence). CDR3 length: 13 residues. CDR3 sequence: CASRRDRPAEQFF. CDR3 sequence (DNA): TGTGCCAGCAGGCGGGACCGCCCGGCTGAGCAGTTCTTC.

This chain uses TRBV7-2 with TRBJ1-2; D gene unclear. The CDR3 length is 13 residues. Germline loops: CDR1 SGHTA, CDR2 FQGNSA. Trimming cost V 0 bases and J 5 bases, with 7 bases left between them. The CDR3, as DNA: TGTGCCAGCAGCTTAGCGAGCCGGTATGGCTACACCTTC. Translated: CASSLASRYGYTF.

This clonotype appeared many times. CDR3 sequence: CASSWEGANVLTF. In DNA form, the CDR3 reads TGTGCCAGCAGTTGGGAGGGGGCCAACGTCCTGACTTTC. The chain carries TRBV2 and TRBJ2-6; D may be TRBD2 (5 bases). This CDR3 contains 13 residues. Germline loops: CDR1 SNHLY, CDR2 FYNNEI. V was cut by 5 bases and J by 4 bases, with 6 bases left in between.

The chain recombines TRBV5-1 with TRBJ2-5; 10 bases are a match to TRBD2. CDR1 and CDR2 from the germline V gene are SGHRS and YFSETQ. The CDR3 is made up of 16 amino acids. V lost 0 bases and J lost 5; bases outside the gene matches: 7. The CDR3 sequence: CASSLVPSGRMETQYF. The DNA of the CDR3 is TGCGCCAGCAGCTTGGTCCCTAGCGGGAGAATGGAGACCCAGTACTTC.

V gene TRBV30 combines with J gene TRBJ1-2; D is uncertain. CDR1 and CDR2 (germline): GTSNPN, SVGIG (reference sequence). The CDR3 loop spans 13 amino acids. V lost 7 bases and J lost 1, with 13 bases in between. The CDR3 DNA is TGTGCCTTGGGCCCCCCGAATAACTATGGCTACACCTTC. Protein product: CALGPPNNYGYTF.

This clonotype was observed at least ten times. The chain combines TRBV12-3 or TRBV12-4 with TRBJ1-2; D is unresolved. The length of the CDR3 is 13 residues. With 2 bases removed from V and 5 bases from J, the gap between germline ends came to 9 bases. CDR3: CASSLWGKYGYTF. The CDR3 nucleotides are TGTGCCAGCAGTTTATGGGGAAAGTATGGCTACACCTTC.